Listed here are 20 T cell receptor beta chains from one sample, sequenced in a study of blood T cells in healthy people across ages. PCR was performed a second time for roughly 7 to 11 cycles using a sample-barcoded 5' primer and a J-beta primer mix. TCRdb re-derived calls from the 5' RACE reads in MiXCR, one entry per CDR3 protein. The sample holds about 720,000 distinct CDR3 sequences, 22% seen once. The sequenced sample was blood. These TCRs come from a man between 65 and 80 years old in good health.

Regarding this clonotype: The junction and the germline gene differ at one end; a read error may be behind it. V usage is TRBV12-3 or TRBV12-4 and J usage is TRBJ2-3, with 9 nucleotides matching TRBD1. The CDR3 is 15 residues long. The CDR3 bases are TGTGCCAGCAGTCCTTCCACAGGGGGCACAGATACGGAGTATTTT. It encodes CASSPSTGGTDTEYF.

This chain connects TRBV7-3 to TRBJ2-6; D remains unclear. The V gene lost 1 base and the J gene lost 4 bases, with 8 bases spanning the gap. The CDR3 is made up of 15 amino acids. CDR1 and CDR2 (germline): SGHTA, FQGTGA. CDR3 in amino acids: CASSLNWAGANVLTF. CDR3 DNA: TGTGCCAGCAGCTTAAATTGGGCCGGGGCCAACGTCCTGACTTTC.

This clonotype was seen repeatedly, ten times or more. The chain joins TRBV19 to TRBJ2-3; the D gene is possibly TRBD2 (5 bases). CDR1 is LNHDA, CDR2 SQIVND, per germline (reference sequence). CDR3 length: 14 amino acids. Trimming shortened V by 4 bases and J by 1 base, and 9 bases separated the two germline ends. Here the CDR3 DNA reads TGTGCCAGTAGTACGGGGTGGGGCACAGATACGCAGTATTTT. Translated, it gives CASSTGWGTDTQYF.

This clonotype showed up many times. The J gene is TRBJ1-5, the V gene TRBV3-1; D is unclear. The CDR3 length is 13 residues. Trimming removed 2 bases from V and 5 bases from J, with 7 bases in between. Germline loops: CDR1 LGHDT, CDR2 YNNKEL (reference sequence). In nucleotides, the CDR3 is TGTGCCAGCAGCCAATCCCAGGATCAGCCCCAGCATTTT. This translates into CASSQSQDQPQHF.

The chain's CDR3 is CSVEELASGRDNEQFF. In DNA, the CDR3 is TGCAGCGTTGAAGAACTTGCAAGCGGGAGAGACAATGAGCAGTTCTTC. This chain connects TRBV29-1 to TRBJ2-1; TRBD2 aligns across 8 bases. CDR3 length equals 16 residues. Germline V lookup: CDR1 SQVTM, CDR2 ANQGSEA. J lost 5 bases, V lost 0 bases, and 9 bases had no gene match.

This sequence joins TRBV29-1 and TRBJ1-1; D not resolved. Germline loops: CDR1 SQVTM, CDR2 ANQGSEA. CDR3 length: 13 residues. V was cut by 5 bases and J by 6 bases, with 16 bases left in between. The CDR3 DNA reads as TGCAGCGTTAAACCTACCCCGAGCGCTGAAGCTTTCTTT. Its translation is CSVKPTPSAEAFF.

The chain employs TRBV12-3 or TRBV12-4 and TRBJ2-1, with D unclear. This CDR3 has 15 amino acids. The V end lost 3 bases, the J end lost 1 base, and 10 bases lay between the germline ends. The CDR3 loop is CASSLSVGSYNEQFF. CDR3 DNA sequence: TGTGCCAGCAGTTTGTCAGTGGGTTCCTACAATGAGCAGTTCTTC.

This clonotype was seen only a few times. The rearrangement joins TRBV18 to TRBJ2-1; D unresolved. Germline V gene lookup returns CDR1 KGHSH and CDR2 LQKENI. This CDR3 has 15 residues. The germline V and J ends were trimmed by 6 bases and 3 bases, with 15 bases remaining between them. In DNA, the CDR3 is TGTGCCAGCTCGCCCCCTGGGGTCGACTACAATGAGCAGTTCTTC. This gives the protein CASSPPGVDYNEQFF. Variable domain in full (rest from reference TRBV18 and TRBJ2-1): NAGVMQNPRHLVRRRGQEARLRCSPMKGHSHVYWYRQLPEEGLKFMVYLQKENIIDESGMPKERFSAEFPKEGPSILRIQQVVRGDSAAYFCASSPPGVDYNEQFFGPGTRLTVL.

The chain joins TRBV15 to TRBJ2-3; D is possibly TRBD1 (6 bases). The CDR3 runs to 15 residues. V shed 1 base and J shed 2 bases, with 10 bases lying between them. Germline CDR1 and CDR2: LNHNV and YYDKDF (reference sequence). The CDR3 spells CATSRGQGITDTQYF. For the CDR3, the DNA is TGTGCCACCAGCAGAGGTCAGGGGATCACAGATACGCAGTATTTT.

This chain uses TRBV7-9 with TRBJ1-3; D remains ambiguous. The ends were cut back, 5 bases at V and 0 bases at J, with 14 bases in the middle. This CDR3 region has 16 residues. Germline V CDR1 and CDR2: SEHNR, FQNEAQ (reference sequence). CDR3 amino acids: CASSLQWPVSGNTIYF. For the CDR3, the DNA is TGTGCCAGCAGCCTACAATGGCCGGTCTCTGGAAACACCATATATTTT.

This clonotype was counted between two and nine times. The rearrangement links TRBV12-3 or TRBV12-4 to TRBJ1-6; D ambiguous. Trimming pared 6 bases from V and 0 bases from J, leaving 6 bases between. The CDR3 is 14 amino acids. Here the CDR3 reads CASRSASYNSPLHF. The CDR3 DNA reads TGTGCCAGCAGGAGTGCCTCCTATAATTCACCCCTCCACTTT.

In its sample, this clonotype was seen a few times. The V gene is TRBV14, the J gene TRBJ1-5, with a tentative D call TRBD1 (5 bases). Germline-derived CDR1 and CDR2 are SGHDN and FVKESK. V was clipped by 1 base and J by 1 base, with 8 bases between them. The CDR3 has 15 amino acids. The CDR3 reads CASSQGWGSNQPQHF. The CDR3 nucleotides are TGTGCCAGCAGCCAAGGATGGGGGAGCAATCAGCCCCAGCATTTT.

This clonotype has more than one count but fewer than ten. The V and J genes are TRBV7-3 and TRBJ2-3; no firm D call. CDR1 SGHTA and CDR2 FQGTGA come from the germline V gene. The CDR3 length is 15 residues. Between the trimmed V and J ends, which lost 1 base and 4 bases, there was a span of 12 bases. The CDR3 sequence is CASSLSPTGADTQYF. The DNA for the CDR3 is TGTGCCAGCAGCTTAAGTCCAACTGGAGCAGATACGCAGTATTTT.

This clonotype was counted many times. This chain uses TRBV29-1 with TRBJ2-3, with 9 bases identical to TRBD1. Germline V gene sequence: CDR1 SQVTM, CDR2 ANQGSEA. V was clipped by 6 bases and J by 4 bases; unmatched bases: 5. This CDR3 is built from 13 residues. DNA of the CDR3: TGCAGCGTCAACAGGGGGCGCGCAGATACGCAGTATTTT. Translating gives CSVNRGRADTQYF.

This clonotype turned up a few times. This rearrangement joins TRBV2 to TRBJ2-1, with a weak D call TRBD1 (5 bases). In germline, CDR1 is SNHLY, CDR2 FYNNEI. V lost 6 bases and J lost 4, with 16 bases in between. The CDR3 covers 15 residues. The CDR3 DNA follows: TGTGCCAGCAGCCCTGACAGCCCCAATTACAATGAGCAGTTCTTC. As protein: CASSPDSPNYNEQFF.

The sample holds a few counts of this clonotype. This chain connects TRBV9 to TRBJ2-3, with 11 bases that match TRBD2. This CDR3 is built from 18 residues. The germline gives CDR1 SGDLS, CDR2 YYNGEE. V lost 0 bases, J lost 3 bases, and 9 bases stayed unmatched. CDR3 loop: CASSVDPSGGIHTDTQYF. For the CDR3, the DNA is TGTGCCAGCAGCGTAGACCCTAGCGGGGGGATTCATACAGATACGCAGTATTTT.

This clonotype was recorded a few times. The junction does not match germline at one end; this may be a read error. The gene calls are TRBV5-1 and TRBJ2-1, with 7 bases identical to TRBD1. Germline assignment: CDR1 SGHRS and CDR2 YFSETQ. This CDR3 comprises 14 residues. In DNA form, the CDR3 reads TGCGCCAGCAGCCTACCGGGACAGCAAGAGACCCGGTACTTC. Translating it yields CASSLPGQQETRYF.

The chain links TRBV18 to TRBJ2-5; 9 bases map to TRBD1. The J call may be wrong; the DNA end is better matched by TRBJ2-1. There are 16 residues in the CDR3. Germline V gene data show CDR1 as KGHSH and CDR2 as LQKENI. The CDR3 loop reads CASSPISGTGSWEQFF. The CDR3 DNA reads TGTGCCAGCTCACCAATCTCCGGGACAGGGTCATGGGAGCAGTTCTTC.

This clonotype came up once. The V call is TRBV5-1, the J call TRBJ2-3, with 9 bases fitting TRBD1. The J segment lost 4 bases and the V segment lost 4 bases, leaving 4 bases of the junction unmatched. There are 14 residues in the CDR3. Germline V gene sequence: CDR1 SGHRS, CDR2 YFSETQ. CDR3 loop: CASSHRDRADTQYF. The CDR3 nucleotides read TGCGCCAGCAGCCACCGGGACAGGGCAGATACGCAGTATTTT.

This clonotype was counted a few times. The V gene is TRBV13, the J gene TRBJ1-5; the match to TRBD1 covers 12 bases. J was trimmed by 0 bases and V by 4 bases; bases with no gene match: 4. The CDR3 totals 17 residues. Germline lookup yields CDR1 PRHDT and CDR2 FYEKMQ (reference sequence). The CDR3 DNA is TGTGCCAGCAGCTCCGGGACAGGGGGCAATAGCAATCAGCCCCAGCATTTT. This encodes CASSSGTGGNSNQPQHF.